The rows below give T cell receptor beta chains drawn from one sample of a study of T-cell memory formation after mild COVID-19. TCRdb reprocessed the 5' RACE reads via MiXCR and lists one record per CDR3 protein. The repertoire includes 290,000 or so distinct CDR3 sequences, just under 20% of them detected once, and over 20% sits in the top ten. Input material: PBMCs or a T cell subset sorted from them (not recorded which). Source of these receptors: a man aged 18 to 30 who had mild COVID-19 (a few samples of this study predate the infection). Cell type and time point are not known. Both conserved end residues are part of each CDR3. The D gene is left open where the match is weak. Not all rows give a size; the values are once, few, many and, for expanded clones, a class.

v_call	d_call	clone_size	j_call	cdr3_aa	cdr3_nt
TRBV7-9	TRBD2	few	TRBJ2-3	CASSPEGTSGDTQYF	TGTGCCAGCAGCCCCGAGGGGACTAGCGGTGATACGCAGTATTTT
TRBV5-5	.	few	TRBJ2-1	CASSLYYGANEQFF	TGTGCCAGCAGCTTGTATTACGGGGCCAACGAGCAGTTCTTC
TRBV7-2	TRBD1	few	TRBJ1-2	CASSPGDRGYGYTF	TGTGCCAGCAGCCCGGGGGACAGGGGGTATGGCTACACCTTC
TRBV5-1	.	.	TRBJ2-3	CASSWGLGGRSTDTQYF	TGCGCCAGCAGCTGGGGGCTAGGTGGGCGGAGCACAGATACGCAGTATTTT
TRBV5-1	.	many	TRBJ2-3	CASSFGVTDTQYF	TGCGCCAGCAGCTTTGGGGTCACAGATACGCAGTATTTT
TRBV6-5	.	few	TRBJ1-2	CASRNGYLGGYTF	TGTGCCAGCAGGAACGGCTATCTCGGAGGCTACACCTTC
TRBV18	TRBD2	.	TRBJ2-5	CASSPYSGEETQYF	TGTGCCAGCTCACCATACAGCGGGGAAGAGACCCAGTACTTC
TRBV24-1	.	few	TRBJ1-1	CATSDPVRTNTEAFF	TGTGCCACCAGTGATCCTGTGAGGACTAACACTGAAGCTTTCTTT
TRBV24-1	.	.	TRBJ2-3	CATSGLPRDSTDTQYF	TGTGCCACCTCCGGTCTTCCAAGGGATAGCACAGATACGCAGTATTTT
TRBV7-2	.	.	TRBJ1-4	CASSLAGTGEKLFF	TGTGCCAGCAGCTTAGCTGGGACCGGAGAAAAACTGTTTTTT
TRBV3-1	TRBD2	few	TRBJ2-2	CASSQGDLAGAYTGELFF	TGTGCCAGCAGCCAAGGCGATCTAGCGGGGGCATACACCGGGGAGCTGTTTTTT
TRBV7-2	.	few	TRBJ2-3	CASSYGLGRDTQYF	TGTGCCAGCAGCTACGGACTGGGCAGAGATACGCAGTATTTT
TRBV12-3/TRBV12-4	.	.	TRBJ2-3	CASSPNRNPTDTQYF	TGTGCCAGCAGTCCCAACAGGAACCCCACAGATACGCAGTATTTT
TRBV12-3/TRBV12-4	.	.	TRBJ1-5	CASSSGTSAGQPQHF	TGTGCCAGCAGTTCCGGGACTTCGGCCGGTCAGCCCCAGCATTTT
TRBV12-3/TRBV12-4	.	.	TRBJ2-1	CASNPDRVSYNEQFF	TGTGCCAGCAACCCCGACAGAGTCTCCTACAATGAGCAGTTCTTC
TRBV5-1	TRBD2	.	TRBJ2-3	CASSDSGGQTDTQYF	TGCGCCAGCAGCGATAGCGGGGGGCAAACAGATACGCAGTATTTT
TRBV11-2	.	.	TRBJ1-5	CASSSGPLGPQHF	TGTGCCAGCAGCTCCGGTCCCCTTGGGCCCCAGCATTTT
TRBV7-2	.	.	TRBJ1-1	CASRKPPNTEAFF	TGTGCCAGCAGAAAACCCCCGAACACTGAAGCTTTCTTT